A single sample gave rise to the 5 T cell receptor beta chains below, sequenced in a study of T cell responses to AZD1222 COVID-19 vaccine. This table comes from immunoSEQ multiplex PCR, and its TCRdb copy is limited to in-frame clones, with some not included. The sample carries under 150,000 clones, 90% recorded once. The material sequenced was peripheral blood, taken on day 0 of AZD1222 vaccination. These receptors all come from an adult in good health.

The chain combines TRBV12-3 or TRBV12-4 with TRBJ1-1; 9 nucleotides agree with TRBD1. This CDR3 comprises 12 residues. The ends lost 3 bases at V and 11 bases at J; junction bases unmatched: 4. CDR3 DNA sequence: TGTGCCAGCAGTTTGGTTGGGACAGGGGCTTTCTTT. It codes for CASSLVGTGAFF.

V gene TRBV4-1 combines with J gene TRBJ1-5; no firm D call. CDR3 size: 14 residues. Trimming took 2 bases from V and 6 from J, leaving 11 bases between them. Germline values: CDR1 MGHRA, CDR2 YSYEKL. Here the CDR3 DNA reads TGCGCCAGCAGCCAAAGTTGGTTGGCTCAGCCCCAGCATTTT. It is translated as CASSQSWLAQPQHF.

This chain uses TRBV4-1 with TRBJ2-3; D not certain. Germline lookup yields CDR1 MGHRA and CDR2 YSYEKL. The germline V and J ends were trimmed by 1 base and 2 bases, with 13 bases remaining between them. The CDR3 loop spans 16 amino acids. This CDR3 reads CASSQVDLGFTDTQYF. The CDR3 bases are TGCGCCAGCAGCCAAGTAGACCTCGGATTCACAGATACGCAGTATTTT.

The chain joins TRBV7-9 to TRBJ2-5; the D gene is possibly TRBD2 (5 bases). This CDR3 contains 13 residues. The V and J ends lost 6 bases and 5 bases respectively, with 13 bases between them. Germline values: CDR1 SEHNR, CDR2 FQNEAQ (reference sequence). The CDR3 sequence: CASSYGLGETQYF. CDR3 bases: TGTGCCAGCAGTTACGGACTGGGGGAGACCCAGTACTTC.

The chain joins TRBV4-3 to TRBJ2-1, with 7 bases matching TRBD2. This CDR3 has 17 residues. The V gene end was trimmed by 1 base and the J gene end by 1 base; junction bases not matched to a gene: 7. Germline CDR1 is LGHNA and CDR2 is YSLEER. The CDR3 sequence is CASSQVVLAASYNEQFF. Written as DNA, the CDR3 is TGCGCCAGCAGCCAAGTGGTCCTAGCGGCTTCCTACAATGAGCAGTTCTTC.